This T cell receptor (beta chain) was sequenced for a study of T cell clonotyping in hematopoietic cell transplantation (TCRdb year 2021). About the study as a whole: Pretransplant recipient samples were obtained after cytoreduction. A total of more than 130 blood samples were collected in the study from 35 to 45 consecutive transplant recipients and their related donors. Recruitment of patients was conducted between late 2015 and January 2017, and follow-up was continued until late 2020 or death.

The time point label for this specimen denotes: recipient sample about 28 days before transplant, after cytoreduction. Blood from recipients was drawn about 28 days before transplant and again at days 30, 100 and 180 after transplant. Nuclei Lysis Solution was used to extract genomic DNA from fresh or cryopreserved unfractionated peripheral blood mononuclear cells. What the authors observed across the whole study: Recipient repertoires showed only a small fraction of overlap with donor repertoires, and over 97% appeared de novo at the given depth. Inverse Simpson Index values from donors and from recipients before transplant predicted broader TCR repertoire diversity after transplant. After transplant, TCR diversity in recipients dropped, and pathologically expanded clonotypes increased progressively from day 30 to day 180. The sample size was limited and the cells went unsorted, which meant the CD4 and CD8 repertoire contributions could not be told apart.

The immunoSEQ assay, a bias-controlled multiplex PCR with V- and J-specific primers, was used to amplify TCR beta CDR3 regions from genomic DNA. A second PCR step added a proprietary barcode and Illumina adapter sequences to the CDR3 amplicons. CDR3 libraries were sequenced on an Illumina MiSeq instrument. The paper's data handling went like this. Export and quality control were done with immunoSEQ Analyzer 3.0, while downstream analyses used R Bioconductor and Immunarch. Only productive rearrangements in the normalized downsampled data set went into calculating the repertoire metrics. In the normalized cohort, a clonotype counted as pathologically expanded if the clonotype was larger than 5 templates. The Inverse Simpson Index served as the measure of repertoire diversity. The non-normalized data set was used for CMV-specificity analyses so that all clonotypes could be captured. TCRdb stores this immuneACCESS table with in-frame sequences only. Part of the clones is absent; in the studies checked, under half of the shortfall reflects unresolved V genes, and no reason is known for the rest. That table furnishes V, J and clone size, whereas the DNA furnished D and trimming. The sample table holds about 19,000 clones, of which 60% to 80% were seen once. The ten largest clones represent 17% of the sample.

Concerning this clone: Its antigen target is currently unknown. Base qualities are not provided; no much larger clone lies one nucleotide away.

V and J are truncated by 0 bases and 8 bases respectively, leaving an intervening sequence of 13 bases. The germline V gene (reference sequence) yields LNHNV for CDR1 and YYDKDF for CDR2. The cysteine opens and the phenylalanine closes a CDR3 of 14 amino acids. Just CDR3 DNA is preserved here, 42 bases in frame from base 1. This TCR derives from a man in his 60s with acute myeloid leukemia. Some clones in this sample may be carry-over from other donors' samples. The chain is made from TRBV15 and TRBJ1-2, with the identity of the D gene unclear. The sequencing used peripheral blood mononuclear cells, collected before stem cell transplant. The DNA is TGTGCCACCAGCAGAGATGGGAGGGTCGGAGGCTACACCTTC. The encoded protein is CATSRDGRVGGYTF. Reference TRBV15 and TRBJ1-2 genes cover what lies past the CDR3, so the full variable domain is DAMVIQNPRYQVTQFGKPVTLSCSQTLNHNVMYWYQQKSSQAPKLLFHYYDKDFNNEADTPDNFQSRRPNTSFCFLDIRSPGLGDTAMYLCATSRDGRVGGYTFGSGTRLTVV.